One sample yielded the 27 T cell receptor beta chains listed below, sequenced in a study of T cell responses to AZD1222 COVID-19 vaccine. Produced via immunoSEQ multiplex PCR; TCRdb's table is partial and in-frame only. The table shows 95,000 to 150,000 clones, with 85% to 95% occurring only once. The sample here was peripheral blood, taken 28 days after the second AZD1222 dose. These receptors were collected from an adult who received the AZD1222 COVID-19 vaccine.

The V call is TRBV10-3, the J call TRBJ2-6; a possible D gene is TRBD1 (6 bases). Germline V lookup: CDR1 ENHRY, CDR2 SYGVKD. The CDR3 is 17 residues long. Between the trimmed V and J ends, which lost 2 bases and 0 bases, there was a span of 11 bases. The CDR3 protein is CAISENDRNSGANVLTF. The CDR3 nucleotides read TGTGCCATCAGTGAGAACGACAGGAACTCTGGGGCCAACGTCCTGACTTTC.

The chain has TRBV3-1 (or the pseudogene TRBV3-2) and TRBJ2-1; 8 bases fit TRBD2. The CDR3 runs 17 residues. J was trimmed by 9 bases and V by 4 bases; bases with no gene match: 17. CDR1 LGHDT and CDR2 YNNKEL come from the germline V gene (reference sequence). CDR3 sequence reads: CASSPSFGAGGNSEQFF. The CDR3, as DNA: TGTGCCAGCAGCCCATCCTTTGGGGCGGGGGGTAATAGTGAGCAGTTCTTC.

The sample holds one count of this clone. This chain joins TRBV6-5 and TRBJ2-1; 7 nucleotides line up with TRBD1. The germline gives CDR1 MNHEY, CDR2 SVGAGI. This CDR3 contains 14 residues. Trimming at V came to 3 bases and at J to 8 bases, leaving 7 bases not matched to a gene. In nucleotides, the CDR3 is TGTGCCAGCAGTTATGACAGGGTCAGGGATGAGCAGTTCTTC. The encoded protein is CASSYDRVRDEQFF.

The J gene is TRBJ1-5, the V gene TRBV7-2, with 11 nucleotides matching TRBD1. After removal of 4 bases from V and 7 bases from J, the junction contained 6 bases not matched to a gene. CDR1 is SGHTA, CDR2 FQGNSA, per germline. The CDR3 covers 15 residues. The CDR3 region is CASSSGQGAGQPQHF. In DNA form, the CDR3 reads TGTGCCAGCAGCTCCGGACAGGGGGCGGGCCAGCCCCAGCATTTT.

This rearrangement joins TRBV4-1 to TRBJ2-1; 13 bases are a match to TRBD2. The CDR3 loop spans 16 amino acids. The V and J ends lost 2 bases and 10 bases, in that order; junction bases with no gene match: 8. Germline V lookup: CDR1 MGHRA, CDR2 YSYEKL. The CDR3: CASSQSPGLAGHEQFF. In DNA, the CDR3 is TGCGCCAGCAGCCAATCCCCGGGACTAGCGGGACACGAGCAGTTCTTC.

CDR3 coding DNA: TGCAGCGTTAGAGCGGGAGGGCTTTCGGGAGAGCAGTTCTTC. This gives the protein CSVRAGGLSGEQFF. This chain uses TRBV29-1 with TRBJ2-1, with 10 bases fitting TRBD2. This CDR3 has 14 residues. After removal of 5 bases from V and 10 bases from J, the junction contained 11 bases not matched to a gene. The V gene's germline CDR1 is SQVTM and CDR2 ANQGSEA.

The chain couples TRBV11-2 to TRBJ2-1, with 12 bases lining up with TRBD2. Germline V CDR1 and CDR2: SGHAT, FQNNGV. This CDR3 has 16 residues. The trim removed 1 base at V and 8 bases at J, leaving 6 bases unmatched. CDR3 sequence (DNA): TGTGCCAGCAGCTTAGGGGCTAGCGGGAGGGCCGATGAGCAGTTCTTC. Translation: CASSLGASGRADEQFF. Supplemented by reference TRBV11-2 and TRBJ2-1, the full variable domain reads EAGVAQSPRYKIIEKRQSVAFWCNPISGHATLYWYQQILGQGPKLLIQFQNNGVVDDSQLPKDRFSAERLKGVDSTLKIQPAKLEDSAVYLCASSLGASGRADEQFFGPGTRLTVL.

This rearrangement joins TRBV5-8 to TRBJ2-1; 8 positions agree with TRBD1. V shed 1 base and J 4 bases; nucleotides not matched to a gene: 4. This CDR3 has 15 amino acids. Germline V gene lookup returns CDR1 SGHTS and CDR2 YDEGEE. The CDR3 nucleotides read TGTGCCAGCAGCTTGCGTGACAGGGGTTACAATGAGCAGTTCTTC. Translation: CASSLRDRGYNEQFF.

V and J are TRBV7-2 and TRBJ1-1; D gene unclear. The V gene lost 7 bases and the J gene lost 2 bases, with 17 bases spanning the gap. The germline gives CDR1 SGHTA, CDR2 FQGNSA. This CDR3 has 15 residues. In DNA, the CDR3 is TGTGCCAGCATCACCAGCATTGGGCGCAACACTGAAGCTTTCTTT. This translates into CASITSIGRNTEAFF. The full variable domain, its missing parts supplied by reference TRBV7-2 and TRBJ1-1, is GAGVSQSPSNKVTEKGKDVELRCDPISGHTALYWYRQSLGQGLEFLIYFQGNSAPDKSGLPSDRFSAERTGGSVSTLTIQRTQQEDSAVYLCASITSIGRNTEAFFGQGTRLTVV.

The chain carries TRBV27 and TRBJ2-7; tentatively, D is TRBD1 or TRBD2 (7 bases each). V shed 6 bases and J shed 6 bases, with 18 bases lying between them. The V gene's germline CDR1 is MNHEY and CDR2 SMNVEV (reference sequence). The CDR3 runs 14 residues. The CDR3 spells CASRRTGEGGEQYF. For the CDR3, the DNA is TGTGCCAGCAGGCGTACAGGGGAGGGAGGCGAGCAGTACTTC.

The chain carries TRBV11-2 and TRBJ2-7; D might be TRBD2 (5 bases). CDR3 length: 14 residues. Germline-derived CDR1 and CDR2 are SGHAT and FQNNGV. V lost 5 bases and J 4 bases, leaving 15 bases between the germline ends. DNA for the CDR3: TGTGCCAGCAGCCCCGCGCGGGTAGAGTACGAGCAGTACTTC. It is translated as CASSPARVEYEQYF.

This chain connects TRBV3-1 (or the pseudogene TRBV3-2) to TRBJ1-5; 10 nucleotides line up with TRBD1. Germline V lookup: CDR1 LGHDT, CDR2 YNNKEL (reference sequence). V lost 1 base and J lost 6; bases outside the gene matches: 12. The CDR3 runs 18 residues. Written as DNA, the CDR3 is TGTGCCAGCAGCCAAGGAGTGACAGGGGGCGCAGGAAGTCAGCCCCAGCATTTT. It codes for CASSQGVTGGAGSQPQHF.

The chain carries TRBV4-3 and TRBJ2-3; perhaps TRBD2 as D (6 bases). The V and J ends lost 3 bases and 1 base respectively, with 17 bases between them. Germline V lookup: CDR1 LGHNA, CDR2 YSLEER. The CDR3 has 17 amino acids. CDR3 sequence reads: CASSQELGGEGTDTQYF. DNA for the CDR3: TGCGCCAGCAGCCAGGAATTAGGCGGGGAGGGCACAGATACGCAGTATTTT.

The chain employs TRBV4-1 and TRBJ1-5, with D possibly TRBD1 on 5 matching bases. The CDR3 length is 15 residues. V lost 0 bases and J 11 bases, leaving 17 bases between the germline ends. CDR1 and CDR2 (germline): MGHRA, YSYEKL. CDR3 region: CASSQEGRGVLTQHF. CDR3 DNA: TGCGCCAGCAGCCAAGAGGGACGCGGGGTTTTGACCCAGCATTTT.

This clone was seen once. The chain has TRBV7-2 and TRBJ2-7; 12 nucleotides align to TRBD2. CDR3 length: 15 amino acids. Trimming cost V 5 bases and J 2 bases; bases outside gene matches: 4. CDR1 and CDR2 from the germline V gene are SGHTA and FQGNSA. CDR3 amino acids: CASSKLAGGPYEQYF. The CDR3 DNA sequence: TGTGCCAGCAGCAAACTAGCGGGGGGCCCCTACGAGCAGTACTTC.

The rearrangement joins TRBV21-1 to TRBJ1-1; TRBD1 is the table's D call and was not checked against the DNA. TRBV21-1 is labeled a pseudogene. The CDR3 contains 14 residues. This CDR3 reads CASPGAGDPYEAFF. The CDR3 bases are TGTGCCAGCCCAGGGGCAGGGGACCCCTATGAAGCTTTCTTT.

The chain is built from TRBV9 and TRBJ2-3; D might be TRBD1 or TRBD2, each matching 7 bases. Trimming took 4 bases from V and 5 from J, leaving 17 bases between them. Germline-derived CDR1 and CDR2 are SGDLS and YYNGEE. The CDR3 loop spans 15 amino acids. The CDR3 spells CASSFSGGGGDTQYF. As DNA, the CDR3 is TGTGCCAGCAGCTTCTCAGGGGGGGGCGGAGATACGCAGTATTTT.

This chain uses TRBV6-1 with TRBJ2-1; 7 bases map to TRBD2. Germline-derived CDR1 and CDR2 are MNHNS and SASEGT. J lost 0 bases, V lost 4 bases, and 6 bases had no gene match. This CDR3 has 16 amino acids. Here the CDR3 DNA reads TGTGCCAGCAGTGGGGGGGGTCTGAGCTCCTACAATGAGCAGTTCTTC. It encodes CASSGGGLSSYNEQFF.

The chain recombines TRBV7-6 with TRBJ2-7; 10 nucleotides match TRBD2. Trimming cost V 5 bases and J 1 base; bases outside gene matches: 8. Per germline, CDR1 SGHVS and CDR2 FNYEAQ. CDR3 length equals 16 residues. The CDR3 sequence: CASSQASGGASYEQYF. CDR3 DNA: TGTGCCAGCAGCCAGGCCAGCGGGGGGGCATCCTACGAGCAGTACTTC.

This chain links TRBV5-1 with TRBJ1-2, with 8 bases matching TRBD1. The J segment lost 8 bases and the V segment lost 3 bases, leaving 9 bases of the junction unmatched. Germline-derived CDR1 and CDR2 are SGHRS and YFSETQ. The CDR3 is 14 amino acids. The CDR3 loop reads CASSSLGQGGGYTF. The CDR3 nucleotides read TGCGCCAGCAGCTCCCTAGGACAGGGCGGCGGCTACACCTTC.

This clone appeared a single time. The gene calls are TRBV27 and TRBJ2-5; 7 nucleotides match TRBD1. The CDR3 sequence is 15 residues long. The V segment lost 5 bases and the J segment 2 bases; nucleotides outside the gene matches: 8. The germline gives CDR1 MNHEY, CDR2 SMNVEV (reference sequence). CDR3 bases: TGTGCCAGCAGTGCATCCTACAGGGGACAAGAGACCCAGTACTTC. Amino acid sequence: CASSASYRGQETQYF.

This clone has more than one count but fewer than ten. V is TRBV3-1 (or the pseudogene TRBV3-2) and J is TRBJ1-2; D is unresolved. Trimming left V 0 bases short and J 1 base short, with 3 bases between. From germline, CDR1 is LGHDT and CDR2 YNNKEL (reference sequence). The CDR3 is made up of 13 amino acids. CDR3 loop: CASSQDSNYGYTF. CDR3 in DNA: TGTGCCAGCAGCCAAGACAGTAACTATGGCTACACCTTC.

The chain carries TRBV7-9 and TRBJ1-6; weak D call: TRBD1 (5 bases). CDR1 is SEHNR and CDR2 is FQNEAQ in the germline V gene (reference sequence). CDR3 length: 15 residues. The V and J ends lost 4 bases and 7 bases respectively, with 14 bases between them. The CDR3 sequence is CASSSMGLPNSPLHF. The CDR3 bases are TGTGCCAGCAGCTCTATGGGACTGCCCAATTCACCCCTCCACTTT.

The V call is TRBV28, the J call TRBJ2-4; D might be TRBD1 (8 bases). The germline gives CDR1 MDHEN, CDR2 SYDVKM. This CDR3 has 15 amino acids. V lost 7 bases and J 4 bases, leaving 17 bases between the germline ends. The CDR3 region has the DNA TGTGCCAGCACCCCACAGGGGGGGGGAAAAAACATTCAGTACTTC. It codes for CASTPQGGGKNIQYF.

The table lists this clone with a count of one. The chain links TRBV27 to TRBJ2-7; D remains ambiguous. There are 13 residues in the CDR3. V was trimmed by 5 bases and J by 5 bases, leaving 13 bases between them. Germline CDR1 and CDR2: MNHEY and SMNVEV (reference sequence). This CDR3 reads CASSDGLLHEQYF. CDR3 nucleotides: TGTGCCAGCAGTGACGGTCTCCTACACGAGCAGTACTTC.

The chain combines TRBV7-9 with TRBJ1-1; a weak D match, TRBD1 (6 bases). Per the germline V gene, CDR1 is SEHNR and CDR2 is FQNEAQ (reference sequence). CDR3 size: 16 residues. The V and J ends lost 3 bases and 5 bases respectively, with 19 bases between them. The CDR3 reads CASSLGHPSGGTEAFF. The DNA of the CDR3 is TGTGCCAGCAGCTTGGGACACCCTTCCGGTGGAACTGAAGCTTTCTTT.

V gene TRBV5-4 combines with J gene TRBJ1-2; D not resolved. This CDR3 is built from 12 residues. Trimming removed 0 bases from V and 2 bases from J, with 2 bases in between. The germline gives CDR1 SGHNT, CDR2 YYREEE (reference sequence). The CDR3, as DNA: TGTGCCAGCAGCTTGGACAACTATGGCTACACCTTC. Its translation is CASSLDNYGYTF.